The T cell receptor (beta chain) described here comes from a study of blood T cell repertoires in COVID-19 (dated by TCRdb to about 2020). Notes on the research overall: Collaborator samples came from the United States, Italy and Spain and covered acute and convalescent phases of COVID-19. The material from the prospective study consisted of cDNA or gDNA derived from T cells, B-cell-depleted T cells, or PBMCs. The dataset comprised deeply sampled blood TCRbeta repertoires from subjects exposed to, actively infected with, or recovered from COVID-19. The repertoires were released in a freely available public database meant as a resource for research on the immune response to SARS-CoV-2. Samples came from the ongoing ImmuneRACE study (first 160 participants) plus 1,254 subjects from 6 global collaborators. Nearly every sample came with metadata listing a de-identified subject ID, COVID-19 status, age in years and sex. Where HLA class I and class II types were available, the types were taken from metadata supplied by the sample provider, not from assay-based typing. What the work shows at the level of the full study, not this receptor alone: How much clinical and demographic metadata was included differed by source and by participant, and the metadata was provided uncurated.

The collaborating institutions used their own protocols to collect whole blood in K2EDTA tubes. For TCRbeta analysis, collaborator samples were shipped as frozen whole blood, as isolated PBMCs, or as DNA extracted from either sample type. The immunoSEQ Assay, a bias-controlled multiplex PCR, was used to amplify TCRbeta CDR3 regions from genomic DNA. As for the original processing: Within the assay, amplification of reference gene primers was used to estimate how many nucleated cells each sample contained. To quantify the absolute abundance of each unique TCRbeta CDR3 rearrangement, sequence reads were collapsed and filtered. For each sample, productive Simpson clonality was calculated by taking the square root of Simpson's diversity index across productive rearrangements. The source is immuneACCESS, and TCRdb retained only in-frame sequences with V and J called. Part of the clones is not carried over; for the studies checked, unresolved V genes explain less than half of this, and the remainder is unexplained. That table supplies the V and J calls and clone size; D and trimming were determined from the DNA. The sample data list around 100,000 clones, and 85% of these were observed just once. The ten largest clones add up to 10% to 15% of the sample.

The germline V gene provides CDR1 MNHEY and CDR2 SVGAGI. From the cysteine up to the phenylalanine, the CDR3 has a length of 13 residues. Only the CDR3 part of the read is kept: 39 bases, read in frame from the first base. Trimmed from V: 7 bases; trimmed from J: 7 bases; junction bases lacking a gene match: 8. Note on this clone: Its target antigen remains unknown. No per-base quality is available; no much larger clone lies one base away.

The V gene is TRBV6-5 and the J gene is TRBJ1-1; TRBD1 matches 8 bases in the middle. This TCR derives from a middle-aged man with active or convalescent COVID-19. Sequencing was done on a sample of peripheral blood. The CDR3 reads CASIGQGEDEAFF. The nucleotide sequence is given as TGTGCCAGCATCGGACAGGGCGAAGATGAAGCTTTCTTT.